This T cell receptor beta chain was identified in a study of blood T cell repertoires in COVID-19. Study information: PBMCs, B-cell-depleted T cells, or T cells were the source of the cDNA or gDNA that made up the material.

V lost 5 bases to trimming and J lost 2 bases, with 16 bases between them. CDR3 length equals 15 residues. CDR1 is SGHVS, CDR2 FQNEAQ, per germline. Assay used: immunoSEQ multiplex PCR; TCRdb lists only in-frame clones, some missing. The sample contains around 120,000 clones, about 77% of which appear only once. V gene TRBV7-8 combines with J gene TRBJ2-7, with a tentative D call TRBD1 (5 bases). This sequence originates from a human donor in a cohort sampled during active COVID-19. The sequencing input was peripheral blood. As DNA, the CDR3 is TGTGCCAGCAGCGTCTTAGGCCAGGGCCCCTACGAGCAGTACTTC. It encodes CASSVLGQGPYEQYF.